A single sample is the source of the 25 T cell receptor beta chains below, sequenced in a study of blood T cell repertoires in COVID-19. Sequencing was performed with immunoSEQ multiplex PCR; in TCRdb, only in-frame clones are kept and a portion is missing. Here the sample spans roughly 200,000 clones, around 84% being singletons. The sequencing sample was made of peripheral blood. These TCRs come from a man older than 75 with acute or convalescent COVID-19.

This chain connects TRBV5-8 to TRBJ2-1; 8 bases map to TRBD2. The V segment lost 6 bases and the J segment 10 bases; nucleotides outside the gene matches: 12. The CDR3 consists of 14 residues. From germline, CDR1 is SGHTS and CDR2 YDEGEE. The CDR3, as DNA: TGTGCCAGCACCTTAGCGGGACTAGTCGCCGAGCAGTTCTTC. Translation: CASTLAGLVAEQFF. Filled out from reference TRBV5-8 and TRBJ2-1, the complete variable domain reads EAGVTQSPTHLIKTRGQQATLRCSPISGHTSVYWYQQALGLGLQFLLWYDEGEERNRGNFPPRFSGRQFPNYSSELNVNALELEDSALYLCASTLAGLVAEQFFGPGTRLTVL.

The chain links TRBV3-1 (or the pseudogene TRBV3-2) to TRBJ1-1; 7 bases are shared with TRBD1. V trimming: 4 bases; J trimming: 6 bases; junction bases outside the gene matches: 8. The V gene's germline CDR1 is LGHDT and CDR2 YNNKEL (reference sequence). The CDR3 runs to 14 residues. The CDR3 DNA is TGTGCCAGCAGCCGAAACAGGGGTGCGGCTGAAGCTTTCTTT. Protein sequence: CASSRNRGAAEAFF.

The chain joins TRBV9 to TRBJ2-3; TRBD2 matches 9 bases. The CDR3 contains 14 residues. After removal of 6 bases from V and 4 bases from J, the junction contained 6 bases not matched to a gene. CDR1 SGDLS and CDR2 YYNGEE come from the germline V gene. CDR3 in amino acids: CASTPSGTSDTQYF. Written as DNA, the CDR3 is TGTGCCAGCACCCCTAGCGGGACTTCAGATACGCAGTATTTT.

This clone was seen only once. The genes are TRBV11-2 and TRBJ2-5; 8 bases match TRBD1. The length of the CDR3 is 16 residues. CDR1 is SGHAT and CDR2 is FQNNGV in the germline V gene. Germline trimming cut 0 bases from V and 4 bases from J; bases unmatched to any gene: 7. CDR3 sequence: CASSLEAGGGLETQYF. CDR3 nucleotides: TGTGCCAGCAGCTTAGAGGCAGGGGGCGGACTAGAGACCCAGTACTTC. Looking up the rest from reference TRBV11-2 and TRBJ2-5 gives the full variable domain: EAGVAQSPRYKIIEKRQSVAFWCNPISGHATLYWYQQILGQGPKLLIQFQNNGVVDDSQLPKDRFSAERLKGVDSTLKIQPAKLEDSAVYLCASSLEAGGGLETQYFGPGTRLLVL.

This clone was seen a single time. The chain carries TRBV5-1 and TRBJ2-5, with TRBD1 matching over 7 bases. Trimming at V came to 6 bases and at J to 1 base, leaving 3 bases not matched to a gene. The CDR3 is 13 residues long. CDR1 SGHRS and CDR2 YFSETQ come from the germline V gene. This CDR3 reads CASTTGVQETQYF. The CDR3 nucleotides are TGCGCCAGCACTACAGGGGTCCAAGAGACCCAGTACTTC.

About this clone itself: Within the sample, other DNA sequences also encode this same CDR3. This chain uses TRBV30 with TRBJ1-5; tentative D call: TRBD1 (5 bases). The CDR3 totals 13 residues. Between the trimmed V and J ends, which lost 5 bases and 0 bases, there was a span of 8 bases. Looked up from germline, CDR1 is GTSNPN and CDR2 is SVGIG (reference sequence). CDR3 in DNA: TGTGCCTGGTCCAGGGATAGCAATCAGCCCCAGCATTTT. It yields the protein CAWSRDSNQPQHF.

V is TRBV19 and J is TRBJ2-2, with D possibly matching TRBD1 (6 bases). Germline loops: CDR1 LNHDA, CDR2 SQIVND (reference sequence). V shed 8 bases and J shed 5 bases, with 9 bases lying between them. This CDR3 spans 12 amino acids. CDR3 protein: CASSTGTGELFF. CDR3 in DNA: TGTGCCAGTTCGACAGGAACCGGGGAGCTGTTTTTT.

This clone was counted a single time. V usage is TRBV5-1 and J usage is TRBJ1-4; D call uncertain. Trimming took 4 bases from V and 4 from J, leaving 8 bases between them. The CDR3 spans 13 residues. Germline CDR1 and CDR2: SGHRS and YFSETQ. This CDR3 reads CASSLGNNEKLFF. The CDR3 DNA sequence: TGCGCCAGCAGCCTAGGAAATAATGAAAAACTGTTTTTT.

This chain joins TRBV9 and TRBJ2-2; 7 nucleotides line up with TRBD2. V gave up 2 bases and J gave up 3 bases; unmatched junction bases: 4. From germline, CDR1 is SGDLS and CDR2 YYNGEE. This CDR3 comprises 15 residues. CDR3 DNA sequence: TGTGCCAGCAGCGTTAGCGGGTTGTACACCGGGGAGCTGTTTTTT. It codes for CASSVSGLYTGELFF.

The chain combines TRBV7-8 with TRBJ1-2; D is undetermined. This CDR3 region has 15 residues. V lost 1 base and J 5 bases, leaving 14 bases between the germline ends. Per the germline V gene, CDR1 is SGHVS and CDR2 is FQNEAQ. The CDR3 protein is CASSLGTRVEYGYTF. The CDR3, as DNA: TGTGCCAGCAGCTTAGGAACGAGGGTAGAGTATGGCTACACCTTC.

This chain uses TRBV7-2 with TRBJ1-4; D remains ambiguous. This CDR3 comprises 16 residues. Germline V lookup: CDR1 SGHTA, CDR2 FQGNSA. V lost 2 bases, J lost 7 bases, and 17 bases lay in between. In DNA, the CDR3 is TGTGCCAGCAGCTTAAAACCGGGAAACATGGGTGAAAAACTGTTTTTT. Translated: CASSLKPGNMGEKLFF.

The V and J genes are TRBV10-2 and TRBJ1-1; D is possibly TRBD1 (5 bases). This CDR3 spans 13 amino acids. V lost 6 bases and J 1 base, leaving 9 bases between the germline ends. Germline V gene lookup returns CDR1 WSHSY and CDR2 SAAADI. CDR3: CASSRDRNTEAFF. CDR3 in DNA: TGCGCCAGCAGCCGAGACAGGAACACTGAAGCTTTCTTT.

V gene TRBV30 combines with J gene TRBJ2-7; D might be TRBD1 (5 bases). The ends were cut back, 2 bases at V and 1 base at J, with 9 bases in the middle. Germline CDR1 is GTSNPN and CDR2 is SVGIG (reference sequence). The CDR3 totals 13 residues. This chain's CDR3 is CAWSRQKSYEQYF. The CDR3, as DNA: TGTGCCTGGAGTAGACAGAAATCCTACGAGCAGTACTTC. Combining the CDR3 with reference TRBV30 and TRBJ2-7 gives the whole variable domain SQTIHQWPATLVQPVGSPLSLECTVEGTSNPNLYWYRQAAGRGLQLLFYSVGIGQISSEVPQNLSASRPQDRQFILSSKKLLLSDSGFYLCAWSRQKSYEQYFGPGTRLTVT.

V gene TRBV25-1 combines with J gene TRBJ2-5, with 12 bases identical to TRBD2. Germline assignment: CDR1 MGHDK and CDR2 SYGVNS. V dropped 5 bases and J dropped 5; count of bases not matched to a gene: 6. The CDR3 length is 15 residues. Written as DNA, the CDR3 is TGTGCCAGCAGTTCTAGCGGGAGGGCCTCGGAGACCCAGTACTTC. As protein: CASSSSGRASETQYF.

V and J are TRBV10-1 and TRBJ1-1; 7 bases agree with TRBD1. Trimming removed 2 bases from V and 0 bases from J; junction bases left unmatched: 0. Germline CDR1 reads WNHNN; CDR2 reads SYGVQD (reference sequence). This CDR3 region has 14 residues. The CDR3 DNA reads as TGCGCCAGCAGTGAGGGACAGGTGAACACTGAAGCTTTCTTT. Translating it yields CASSEGQVNTEAFF.

The chain links TRBV3-1 (or the pseudogene TRBV3-2) to TRBJ2-7; 7 nucleotides agree with TRBD2. Germline loops: CDR1 LGHDT, CDR2 YNNKEL (reference sequence). CDR3 length: 13 residues. V was pared by 9 bases and J by 6 bases, with 11 bases of the junction left unmatched. CDR3 DNA sequence: TGTGCCAGTAGGTGGGCGGGAGAACCCGAGCAGTACTTC. Residues: CASRWAGEPEQYF.

This chain uses TRBV6-4 with TRBJ2-2; perhaps TRBD1 as D (6 bases). The V end was cut by 8 bases, the J end by 5 bases, with 15 bases between. Germline lookup yields CDR1 MRHNA and CDR2 SNTAGT. The CDR3 contains 14 residues. For the CDR3, the DNA is TGTGCCAGCTCCCCCGGGACACCAACCGGGGAGCTGTTTTTT. Its protein product is CASSPGTPTGELFF.

The chain is built from TRBV6-6 and TRBJ1-3; D is possibly TRBD1 (5 bases). V dropped 5 bases and J dropped 1 base, with 12 bases sitting between them. The CDR3 spans 15 residues. The V gene's germline CDR1 is MNHNY and CDR2 SVGAGI (reference sequence). Here the CDR3 reads CASSLVGASGNTIYF. Here the CDR3 DNA reads TGTGCCAGCAGTCTCGTAGGGGCTTCTGGAAACACCATATATTTT.

The V and J genes are TRBV11-3 and TRBJ2-7; 9 bases agree with TRBD2. J was trimmed by 4 bases and V by 4 bases; bases with no gene match: 5. This CDR3 comprises 14 residues. CDR1 and CDR2 from the germline V gene are SGHNT and YENEEA. The CDR3 nucleotides read TGTGCCAGCAGCTACGCTAGCGGGGCGTACGAGCAGTACGTC. Protein product: CASSYASGAYEQYV.

The chain recombines TRBV15 with TRBJ2-1, with TRBD2 matching over 7 bases. The CDR3 has 19 amino acids. CDR1 is LNHNV, CDR2 YYDKDF, per germline (reference sequence). V lost 0 bases and J lost 4; bases outside the gene matches: 15. CDR3 DNA sequence: TGTGCCACCAGCAGAGATCATAGTCGGGACTACCGAGGGTACAATGAGCAGTTCTTC. Encoded protein: CATSRDHSRDYRGYNEQFF.

This rearrangement joins TRBV18 to TRBJ1-3; no firm D call. Germline values: CDR1 KGHSH, CDR2 LQKENI. The CDR3 extends over 17 amino acids. V lost 3 bases to trimming and J lost 0 bases, with 15 bases between them. In DNA, the CDR3 is TGTGCCAGCTCACCGCCGATGGGCGGGAGCTCTGGAAACACCATATATTTT. This gives the protein CASSPPMGGSSGNTIYF.

The chain's CDR3 is CASSIEQGYEQYF. Written as DNA, the CDR3 is TGTGCCAGTAGTATTGAGCAGGGGTACGAGCAGTACTTC. The chain recombines TRBV19 with TRBJ2-7, with D maybe TRBD1 (6 bases). With 3 bases removed from V and 4 bases from J, the gap between germline ends came to 10 bases. Germline V gene lookup returns CDR1 LNHDA and CDR2 SQIVND (reference sequence). This CDR3 region has 13 residues. The whole variable domain, remainder taken from reference TRBV19 and TRBJ2-7, is DGGITQSPKYLFRKEGQNVTLSCEQNLNHDAMYWYRQDPGQGLRLIYYSQIVNDFQKGDIAEGYSVSREKKESFPLTVTSAQKNPTAFYLCASSIEQGYEQYFGPGTRLTVT.

This chain joins TRBV12-3 or TRBV12-4 and TRBJ1-2, with TRBD1 matching over 8 bases. The V gene end was trimmed by 6 bases and the J gene end by 8 bases; junction bases not matched to a gene: 8. The length of the CDR3 is 13 residues. The CDR3 coding sequence is TGTGCCAGCAGGTTCGGACAGGGTGAGGGCTACACCTTC. It is translated as CASRFGQGEGYTF.

Notes on this clone: The junction does not match germline at one end; this may be a read error. The chain recombines TRBV10-3 with TRBJ1-2, with D perhaps matching TRBD1 (5 bases). This CDR3 has 12 residues. Germline assignment: CDR1 ENHRY and CDR2 SYGVKD. The CDR3 loop is CAISDKAGGDLF. CDR3 sequence (DNA): TGTGCCATCAGCGATAAAGCCGGGGGGGACCTCTTC.

This chain joins TRBV28 and TRBJ2-6, with 8 bases identical to TRBD1. Per germline, CDR1 MDHEN and CDR2 SYDVKM. The CDR3 spans 16 residues. Trimming cost V 3 bases and J 2 bases; bases outside gene matches: 3. The CDR3 spells CASSLQQGAGANVLTF. CDR3 DNA: TGTGCCAGCAGTTTGCAACAGGGGGCTGGGGCCAACGTCCTGACTTTC.